This passage covers 15 T cell receptor beta chains from one sample sequenced in a study of cytomegalovirus exposure and HLA in healthy donors. Primers for the PCR totalled 60 Vbeta and 13 Jbeta. The method was immunoSEQ multiplex PCR; TCRdb's version includes in-frame clones alone and lacks a portion of them. The data hold tens of thousands of clones, with around nine tenths observed a single time. Sequencing used PBMCs. These receptors originate from a man aged 25 to 45 in good health and CMV-seropositive.

This sequence joins TRBV30 and TRBJ1-1; possible D gene TRBD1, 6 bases. Per germline, CDR1 GTSNPN and CDR2 SVGIG (reference sequence). The germline V and J ends were trimmed by 2 bases and 7 bases, with 11 bases remaining between them. The CDR3 extends over 12 amino acids. The CDR3, as DNA: TGTGCCTGGAGTTTCCAGGGGTATGAAGCTTTCTTT. Protein: CAWSFQGYEAFF.

J is TRBJ1-5 and V is TRBV30, with a possible D match to TRBD1 (5 bases). Trimming stripped 0 bases from V and 6 bases from J, with 12 bases between. This CDR3 is built from 14 residues. The germline CDR1 and CDR2 sequences are GTSNPN and SVGIG (reference sequence). The CDR3 here is CAWSVDSPRQPQHF. For the CDR3, the DNA is TGTGCCTGGAGTGTAGACAGCCCTCGTCAGCCCCAGCATTTT.

V usage is TRBV6-1 and J usage is TRBJ2-7, with 9 positions matching TRBD2. The CDR3 loop spans 17 amino acids. After removal of 4 bases from V and 5 bases from J, the junction contained 15 bases not matched to a gene. CDR1 and CDR2 from the germline V gene are MNHNS and SASEGT. This CDR3 reads CASSAWGKAGGGHEQYF. CDR3 sequence (DNA): TGTGCCAGCAGTGCGTGGGGAAAAGCGGGAGGAGGTCACGAGCAGTACTTC.

This sequence joins TRBV18 and TRBJ2-3, with D tentatively TRBD2 (6 bases). V was clipped by 3 bases and J by 3 bases, with 22 bases between them. CDR1 and CDR2 (germline): KGHSH, LQKENI. This CDR3 is built from 18 residues. CDR3 DNA sequence: TGTGCCAGCTCACCTCCGACCGGGGGTAATAGCAGAACAGATACGCAGTATTTT. Protein sequence: CASSPPTGGNSRTDTQYF.

With respect to this clone: This specimen includes other DNA sequences encoding the same CDR3. This chain links TRBV6-5 with TRBJ2-3; D not resolved. V lost 0 bases to trimming and J lost 2 bases, with 6 bases between them. CDR1 MNHEY and CDR2 SVGAGI come from the germline V gene. The CDR3 length is 14 residues. The CDR3 loop is CASSYSSVTDTQYF. The CDR3 nucleotides are TGTGCCAGCAGTTACTCCTCAGTCACAGATACGCAGTATTTT.

This chain uses TRBV2 with TRBJ2-7; D not resolved. Germline values: CDR1 SNHLY, CDR2 FYNNEI. V dropped 0 bases and J dropped 6 bases, with 18 bases sitting between them. The CDR3 has 16 amino acids. The CDR3 sequence: CASSEASAPPHLEQYF. Written as DNA, the CDR3 is TGTGCCAGCAGTGAAGCAAGCGCCCCCCCCCACCTCGAGCAGTACTTC.

This clone was counted a few times. The chain combines TRBV27 with TRBJ1-2; D not resolved. Deletions cut 3 bases from V and 6 bases from J, with 17 bases between. The CDR3 spans 15 residues. In germline, CDR1 is MNHEY, CDR2 SMNVEV (reference sequence). The chain's CDR3 is CASSFQHGVLHGYTF. As DNA, the CDR3 is TGTGCCAGCAGTTTCCAACATGGTGTCTTGCATGGCTACACCTTC.

J is TRBJ2-2 and V is TRBV5-4; D possibly corresponds to TRBD2 (7 bases). Trimming removed 5 bases from V and 1 base from J, with 9 bases in between. CDR1 and CDR2 from the germline V gene are SGHNT and YYREEE (reference sequence). The CDR3 is made up of 14 amino acids. In DNA, the CDR3 is TGTGCCAGCAGGGGAGGGGGGAACACCGGGGAGCTGTTTTTT. This encodes CASRGGGNTGELFF.

The CDR3 DNA follows: TGTGCCAGCAGCCCGGGAGCCGCTTACGAGCAGTACTTC. Translation gives CASSPGAAYEQYF. The chain employs TRBV6-1 and TRBJ2-5, with D tentatively TRBD2 (6 bases). The J call is uncertain, as TRBJ2-7 better fits the DNA end. This CDR3 is built from 13 residues. Germline values: CDR1 MNHNS, CDR2 SASEGT.

About this clone itself: Other DNA sequences in the same sample also yield this CDR3. The V call is TRBV6-5, the J call TRBJ1-5; D is unclear. CDR1 MNHEY and CDR2 SVGAGI come from the germline V gene. Trimming removed 6 bases from V and 1 base from J, with 10 bases in between. The CDR3 covers 14 residues. CDR3 coding DNA: TGTGCCAGCAGCCGCGACGGGAGCAATCAGCCCCAGCATTTT. Translation gives CASSRDGSNQPQHF.

The chain uses TRBV28 and TRBJ1-6; 7 bases align to TRBD1. Germline assignment: CDR1 MDHEN and CDR2 SYDVKM. V trimming: 2 bases; J trimming: 5 bases; junction bases outside the gene matches: 6. The CDR3 has 16 amino acids. The CDR3 region has the DNA TGTGCCAGCAGTTTAATGGACAGGTCCCATAATTCACCCCTCCACTTT. This gives the protein CASSLMDRSHNSPLHF.

The chain recombines TRBV28 with TRBJ2-7; 10 bases agree with TRBD2. CDR1 MDHEN and CDR2 SYDVKM come from the germline V gene. The length of the CDR3 is 14 residues. V lost 6 bases to trimming and J lost 3 bases; unmatched junction nucleotides: 5. The CDR3 DNA sequence: TGTGCCAGCAGCTCCGGGACTAGCGACTACGAGCAGTACTTC. Its translation: CASSSGTSDYEQYF. Using reference TRBV28 and TRBJ2-7 for the parts outside the CDR3, the full variable domain is DVKVTQSSRYLVKRTGEKVFLECVQDMDHENMFWYRQDPGLGLRLIYFSYDVKMKEKGDIPEGYSVSREKKERFSLILESASTNQTSMYLCASSSGTSDYEQYFGPGTRLTVT.

Only one count was recorded for this clone. V usage is TRBV6-5 and J usage is TRBJ2-7; D gene ambiguous. V lost 2 bases and J lost 0, with 14 bases in between. The CDR3 covers 16 residues. Germline V gene lookup returns CDR1 MNHEY and CDR2 SVGAGI. CDR3 loop: CASSYNVAHSSYEQYF. The CDR3 DNA reads as TGTGCCAGCAGTTACAACGTCGCCCATAGCTCCTACGAGCAGTACTTC.

This clone has more than one count but fewer than ten. The V call is TRBV6-5, the J call TRBJ2-3; 8 bases are shared with TRBD2. The CDR3 spans 15 residues. Germline CDR1 MNHEY, CDR2 SVGAGI. V was pared by 6 bases and J by 4 bases, with 9 bases of the junction left unmatched. This CDR3 reads CASSQRETGPDTQYF. The CDR3, as DNA: TGTGCCAGCAGCCAGCGGGAGACGGGCCCAGATACGCAGTATTTT.

The chain joins TRBV28 to TRBJ2-1, with 9 bases that match TRBD1. V lost 6 bases and J lost 8; bases outside the gene matches: 11. The CDR3 contains 15 residues. Germline V gene data show CDR1 as MDHEN and CDR2 as SYDVKM. CDR3 residues: CASSRPDRGLDEQFF. The CDR3 DNA is TGTGCCAGCAGCCGCCCGGACAGGGGTTTGGATGAGCAGTTCTTC.